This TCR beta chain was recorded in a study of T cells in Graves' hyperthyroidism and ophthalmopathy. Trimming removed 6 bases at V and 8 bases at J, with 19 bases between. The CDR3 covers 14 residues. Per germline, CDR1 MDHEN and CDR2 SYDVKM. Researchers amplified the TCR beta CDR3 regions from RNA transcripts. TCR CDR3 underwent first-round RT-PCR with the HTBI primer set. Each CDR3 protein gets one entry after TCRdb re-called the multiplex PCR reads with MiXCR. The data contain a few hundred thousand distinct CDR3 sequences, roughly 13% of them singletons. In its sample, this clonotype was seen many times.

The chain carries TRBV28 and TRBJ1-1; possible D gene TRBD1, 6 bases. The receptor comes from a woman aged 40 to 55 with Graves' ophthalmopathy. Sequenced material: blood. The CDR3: CASRLGSVQGEAFF. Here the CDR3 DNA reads TGTGCCAGCAGACTGGGATCGGTACAGGGAGAAGCTTTCTTT.